This T cell receptor beta chain was captured by sequencing in a study of early T cells in non-severe SARS-CoV-2 infection. Study-level background: Sequencing of bulk RNA from unsorted whole blood was done, without chain pairing. General study results and limits: VDJdb-based matching was biased toward anti-spike CD8 responses and missed private and CD4 specificities.

For this clonotype: Its antigen is still unknown.

Each CDR3 protein is one row after TCRdb ran MiXCR on the 5' RACE reads. The data contain approximately 97,000 distinct CDR3 sequences, 8% to 13% of them singletons. Specimen: whole blood, collected at baseline. The receptor was isolated from an adult who was a healthcare worker with PCR-confirmed SARS-CoV-2 infection or an uninfected control (not recorded which).

In DNA, the CDR3 is TGTGCCAGCAGGGACCTAGGTGGTGGCACAGATACGCAGTATTTT. Its translation is CASRDLGGGTDTQYF. The chain combines TRBV2 with TRBJ2-3; D gene uncertain. CDR1 and CDR2 (germline): SNHLY, FYNNEI. The CDR3 length is 15 residues. Trimming removed 6 bases from V and 1 base from J, with 14 bases in between.